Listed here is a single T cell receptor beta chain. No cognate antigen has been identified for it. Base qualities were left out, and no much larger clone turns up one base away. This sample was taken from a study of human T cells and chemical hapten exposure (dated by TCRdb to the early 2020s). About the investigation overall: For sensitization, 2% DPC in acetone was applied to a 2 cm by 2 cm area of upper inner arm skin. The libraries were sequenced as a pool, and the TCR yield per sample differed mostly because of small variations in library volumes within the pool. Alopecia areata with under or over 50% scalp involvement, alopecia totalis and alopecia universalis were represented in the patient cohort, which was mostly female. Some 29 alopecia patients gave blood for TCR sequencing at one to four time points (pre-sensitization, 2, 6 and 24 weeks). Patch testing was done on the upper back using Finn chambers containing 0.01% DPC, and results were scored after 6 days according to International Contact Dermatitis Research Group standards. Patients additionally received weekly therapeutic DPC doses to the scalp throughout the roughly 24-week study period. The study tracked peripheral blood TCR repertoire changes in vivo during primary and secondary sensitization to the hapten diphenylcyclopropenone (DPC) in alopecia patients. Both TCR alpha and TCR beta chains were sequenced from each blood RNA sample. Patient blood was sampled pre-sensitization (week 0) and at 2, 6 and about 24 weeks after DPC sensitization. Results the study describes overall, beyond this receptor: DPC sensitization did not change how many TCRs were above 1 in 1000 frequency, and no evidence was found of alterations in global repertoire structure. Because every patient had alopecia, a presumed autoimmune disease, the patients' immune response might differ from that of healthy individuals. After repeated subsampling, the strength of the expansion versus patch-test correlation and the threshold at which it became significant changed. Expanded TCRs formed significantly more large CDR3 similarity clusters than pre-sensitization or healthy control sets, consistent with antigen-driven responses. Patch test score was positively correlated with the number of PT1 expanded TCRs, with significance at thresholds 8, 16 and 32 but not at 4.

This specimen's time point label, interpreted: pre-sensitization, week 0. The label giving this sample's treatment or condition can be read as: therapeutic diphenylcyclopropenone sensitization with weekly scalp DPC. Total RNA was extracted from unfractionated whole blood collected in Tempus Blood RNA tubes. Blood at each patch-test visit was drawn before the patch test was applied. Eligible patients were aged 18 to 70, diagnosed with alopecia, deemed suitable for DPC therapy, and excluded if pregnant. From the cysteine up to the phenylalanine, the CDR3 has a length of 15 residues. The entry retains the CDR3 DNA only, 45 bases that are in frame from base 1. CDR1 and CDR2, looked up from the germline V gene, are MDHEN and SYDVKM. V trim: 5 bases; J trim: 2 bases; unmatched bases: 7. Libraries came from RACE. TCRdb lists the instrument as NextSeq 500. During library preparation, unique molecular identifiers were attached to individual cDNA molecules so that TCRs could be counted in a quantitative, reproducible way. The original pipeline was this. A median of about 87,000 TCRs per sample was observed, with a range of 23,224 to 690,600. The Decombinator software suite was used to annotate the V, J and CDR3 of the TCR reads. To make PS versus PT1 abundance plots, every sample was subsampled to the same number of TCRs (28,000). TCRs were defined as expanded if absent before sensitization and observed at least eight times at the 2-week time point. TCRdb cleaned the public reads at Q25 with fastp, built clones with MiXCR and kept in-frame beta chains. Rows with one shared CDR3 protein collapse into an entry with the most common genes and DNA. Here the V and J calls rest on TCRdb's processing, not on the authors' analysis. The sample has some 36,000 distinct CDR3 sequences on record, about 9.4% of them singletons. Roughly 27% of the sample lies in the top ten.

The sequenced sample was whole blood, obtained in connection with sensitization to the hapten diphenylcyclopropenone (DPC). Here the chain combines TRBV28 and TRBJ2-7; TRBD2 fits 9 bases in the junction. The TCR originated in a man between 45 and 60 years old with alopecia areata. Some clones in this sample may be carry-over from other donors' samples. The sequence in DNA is TGTGCCAGCAGTCCCCGACTAGCGGAAGCCTACGAGCAGTACTTC. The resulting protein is CASSPRLAEAYEQYF.